This T cell receptor (beta chain) comes out of a study of blood T cell repertoires in COVID-19. The overall study: There were acute and convalescent COVID-19 samples, and they came from the United States, Italy and Spain.

The CDR3 is 18 amino acids. The V and J ends lost 0 bases and 2 bases respectively, with 20 bases between them. Germline-derived CDR1 and CDR2 are MGHRA and YSYEKL. In the study's own analysis: Reference gene primer amplification yielded estimated nucleated cell counts. Assay: immunoSEQ multiplex PCR; the TCRdb copy retains only in-frame clones and omits some. D and trimming were read from the DNA, whereas the V and J calls and clone size are those reported in that table. The table has about 100,000 clones, roughly nine tenths seen once. The clonotype comes from a man in his fifties or sixties with acute or convalescent COVID-19. The V call is TRBV4-1, the J call TRBJ2-7; TRBD1 might be the D (6 bases). Material: peripheral blood. In DNA, the CDR3 is TGCGCCAGCAGCCAAGATATGTTACAGGGAGAGACAGCCTACGAGCAGTACTTC. Its translation is CASSQDMLQGETAYEQYF.